What follows describes a single TCR beta chain. The data were taken from a study of blood T cell repertoires in COVID-19. The wider study: Samples taken during acute and convalescent COVID-19 were collected in the United States, Italy and Spain.

V dropped 5 bases and J dropped 4; count of bases not matched to a gene: 10. Germline CDR1 reads SGHRS; CDR2 reads YFSETQ. This CDR3 is built from 15 residues. Sequenced by immunoSEQ multiplex PCR; TCRdb stores in-frame clones only, minus some. Of about 40,000 clones in the sample, around 85% were seen once. The source material was peripheral blood. The V gene is TRBV5-1, the J gene TRBJ2-3; 7 positions agree with TRBD1. The sequence was obtained from a man aged 50-59 years with active COVID-19. The chain's CDR3 is CASRYRGFEADTQYF. In DNA, the CDR3 is TGCGCCAGCAGATACAGGGGATTTGAAGCAGATACGCAGTATTTT.